This T cell receptor beta chain derives from a study of blood T cell repertoires in COVID-19. Study summary: Specimens from acute and convalescent COVID-19 originated in the United States, Italy and Spain. T cells, B-cell-depleted T cells, or PBMCs supplied cDNA or gDNA.

Trimming took 0 bases from V and 4 from J; bases not matched to a gene: 5. This CDR3 spans 17 amino acids. In germline, CDR1 is LGHDT, CDR2 YNNKEL (reference sequence). Study processing details: Using reference gene primer amplification, nucleated cell counts were estimated. Profiling relied on immunoSEQ multiplex PCR, and the TCRdb table lists in-frame clones only, not all of them. V and J calls and clone size are those listed in that table; D and trimming were worked out from the DNA. The sample comprises 270,000 or so clones, approximately 83% of which are singletons, and 8.5% to 9.5% rests with the top ten.

The TCR comes from a woman aged 45-65 years who had recovered from COVID-19. The chain is built from TRBV3-1 (or the pseudogene TRBV3-2) and TRBJ2-2; TRBD2 matches at 10 bases. Sequencing was carried out using peripheral blood. CDR3 loop: CASSQEAGGPGTGELFF. CDR3 in DNA: TGTGCCAGCAGCCAAGAAGCGGGAGGGCCAGGCACCGGGGAGCTGTTTTTT.